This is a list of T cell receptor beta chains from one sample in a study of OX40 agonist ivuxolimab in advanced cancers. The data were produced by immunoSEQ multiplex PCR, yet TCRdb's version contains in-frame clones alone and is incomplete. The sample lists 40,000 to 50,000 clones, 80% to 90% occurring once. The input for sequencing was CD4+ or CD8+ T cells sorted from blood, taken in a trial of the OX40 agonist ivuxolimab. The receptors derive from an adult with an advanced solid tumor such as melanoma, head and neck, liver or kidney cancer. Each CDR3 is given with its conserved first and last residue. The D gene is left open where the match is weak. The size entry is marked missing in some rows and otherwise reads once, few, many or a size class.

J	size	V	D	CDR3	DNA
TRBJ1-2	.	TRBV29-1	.	CSVAGYTF	TGCAGCGTTGCTGGCTACACCTTC
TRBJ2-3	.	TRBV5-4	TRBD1	CASSPTGGGTDTQYF	TGTGCCAGCAGCCCCACAGGGGGTGGCACAGATACGCAGTATTTT
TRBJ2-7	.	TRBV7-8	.	CASSLWTGGFYEQYF	TGTGCCAGCAGCCTGTGGACCGGCGGGTTCTACGAGCAGTACTTC
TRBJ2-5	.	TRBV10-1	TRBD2	CASSGDSGGMYQETQYF	TGCGCCAGCAGTGGGGATAGCGGGGGAATGTACCAAGAGACCCAGTACTTC
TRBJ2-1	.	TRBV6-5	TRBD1	CASSPGQGYNEQFF	TGTGCCAGCAGTCCGGGACAGGGGTACAATGAGCAGTTCTTC
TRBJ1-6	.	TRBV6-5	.	CASRRGSYNSPLHF	TGTGCCAGCAGGAGGGGCTCCTATAATTCACCCCTCCACTTT
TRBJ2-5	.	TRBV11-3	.	CASSLGGRGQETQYF	TGTGCCAGCAGCTTAGGGGGCAGAGGGCAAGAGACCCAGTACTTC
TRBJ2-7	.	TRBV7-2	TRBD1	CASSFTTGPYEQYF	TGTGCCAGCAGCTTTACGACAGGGCCCTACGAGCAGTACTTC
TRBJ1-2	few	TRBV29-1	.	CSVEHDTLPGIF	TGCAGCGTTGAACACGACACTCTTCCGGGAATCTTC
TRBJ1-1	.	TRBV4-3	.	CASSQGDTKAFF	TGCGCCAGCAGCCAGGGTGACACTAAAGCTTTCTTT
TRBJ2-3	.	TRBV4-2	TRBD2	CASSQGGGLASQGFTDTQYF	TGTGCCAGCAGCCAGGGAGGCGGACTAGCGTCCCAAGGTTTCACAGATACGCAGTATTTT
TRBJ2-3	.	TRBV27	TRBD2	CASSPGLAGGGTQYF	TGTGCCAGCAGTCCGGGACTAGCGGGAGGCGGTACGCAGTATTTT
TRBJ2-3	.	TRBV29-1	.	CSVEEGRSDDTQYF	TGCAGCGTTGAAGAGGGGAGAAGCGATGATACGCAGTATTTT
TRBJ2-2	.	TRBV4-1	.	CASSPPSGLGELFF	TGCGCCAGCAGCCCACCTTCAGGATTAGGGGAGCTGTTTTTT
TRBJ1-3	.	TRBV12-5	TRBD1	CASGFPTPPGTADSGNTIYF	TGTGCTAGTGGTTTTCCCACTCCCCCTGGGACAGCCGACTCTGGAAACACCATATATTTT
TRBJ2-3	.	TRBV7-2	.	CASSRGGYTDTQYF	TGTGCCAGCTCAAGGGGCGGGTACACAGATACGCAGTATTTT
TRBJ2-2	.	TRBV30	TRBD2	CAWSRKGLAGGELFF	TGTGCCTGGAGTCGGAAGGGACTAGCGGGGGGGGAGCTGTTTTTT
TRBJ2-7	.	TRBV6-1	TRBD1	CASSEDGTGASEQYF	TGTGCCAGCAGTGAAGACGGGACAGGGGCATCCGAGCAGTACTTC
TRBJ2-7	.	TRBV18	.	CASSPTGYEQYF	TGTGCCAGCTCACCAACAGGGTACGAGCAGTACTTC
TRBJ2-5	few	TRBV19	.	CASSPLAGETQYF	TGTGCCAGTAGCCCGCTAGCTGGAGAGACCCAGTACTTC
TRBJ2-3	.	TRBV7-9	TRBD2	CASSLVVAGYTDTQYF	TGTGCCAGCAGCTTAGTAGTAGCGGGATACACAGATACGCAGTATTTT
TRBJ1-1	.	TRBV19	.	CASSIPDRPSSEAFF	TGTGCCAGTAGTATCCCAGACAGACCGTCGAGTGAAGCTTTCTTT
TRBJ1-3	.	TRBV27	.	CASSSTNRNTIYF	TGTGCCAGCAGTTCGACTAACCGAAACACCATATATTTT
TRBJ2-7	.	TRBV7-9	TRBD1	CASSSGTESYEQYF	TGTGCCAGCAGCTCCGGGACAGAGTCCTACGAGCAGTACTTC
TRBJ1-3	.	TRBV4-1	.	CASSQVYPNSGNTIYF	TGCGCCAGCAGCCAAGTTTATCCAAACTCTGGAAACACCATATATTTT
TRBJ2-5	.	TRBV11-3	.	CASSFPSGQETQYF	TGTGCCAGCAGCTTCCCCTCGGGCCAAGAGACCCAGTACTTC
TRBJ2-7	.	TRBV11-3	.	CASSLQAAYEQYF	TGTGCCAGCAGCTTGCAGGCCGCCTACGAGCAGTACTTC
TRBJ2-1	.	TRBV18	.	CASSRPSAGSGNEQFF	TGTGCCAGCTCCCGACCAAGCGCAGGGTCTGGCAATGAGCAGTTCTTC
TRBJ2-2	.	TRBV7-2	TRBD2	CASSSSSGVTGELFF	TGTGCCAGCAGCTCCTCTAGCGGGGTCACCGGGGAGCTGTTTTTT
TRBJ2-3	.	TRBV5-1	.	CASSLELRGTGTDTQYF	TGCGCCAGCAGCTTGGAACTTCGCGGGACCGGCACAGATACGCAGTATTTT
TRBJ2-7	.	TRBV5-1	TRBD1	CASSPGQGAGEQYF	TGCGCCAGCAGCCCCGGACAGGGGGCTGGCGAGCAGTACTTC
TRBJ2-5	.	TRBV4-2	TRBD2	CASSLGLAGGSLETQYF	TGTGCCAGCAGCCTGGGACTAGCGGGAGGGAGCTTGGAGACCCAGTACTTC
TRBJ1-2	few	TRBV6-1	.	CASISTDANYGYTF	TGTGCCAGCATTTCGACGGACGCTAACTATGGCTACACCTTC
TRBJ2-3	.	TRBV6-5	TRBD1	CASSSGQGNTDTQYF	TGTGCCAGCAGTAGCGGACAGGGAAACACAGATACGCAGTATTTT
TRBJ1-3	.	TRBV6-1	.	CASTPIPVPGNTIYF	TGTGCCAGCACCCCGATTCCCGTCCCTGGAAACACCATATATTTT
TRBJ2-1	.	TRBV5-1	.	CASSSADGYNEQFF	TGCGCCAGCAGCTCGGCGGACGGCTACAATGAGCAGTTCTTC
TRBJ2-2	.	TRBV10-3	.	CAIREQGGTGELFF	TGTGCCATCCGGGAGCAAGGCGGCACCGGGGAGCTGTTTTTT
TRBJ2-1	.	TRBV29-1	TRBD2	CSVGLLAGGRNEQFF	TGCAGCGTTGGTCTACTAGCGGGAGGGAGAAATGAGCAGTTCTTC
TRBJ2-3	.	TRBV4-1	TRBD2	CASSQGEGLAGKTQYF	TGCGCCAGCAGCCAAGGGGAGGGACTAGCGGGAAAGACGCAGTATTTT
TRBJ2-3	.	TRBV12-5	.	CASGLALYTQYF	TGTGCTAGTGGTTTGGCCCTATATACGCAGTATTTT
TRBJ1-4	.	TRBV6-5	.	CASSYTATNEKLFF	TGTGCCAGCAGTTACACAGCAACTAATGAAAAACTGTTTTTT
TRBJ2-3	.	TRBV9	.	CASSVGSTGSTDTQYF	TGTGCCAGCAGCGTAGGGTCGACAGGAAGCACAGATACGCAGTATTTT
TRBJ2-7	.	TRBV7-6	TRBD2	CASSSWTSGYEQYF	TGTGCCAGCAGCTCATGGACTAGCGGCTACGAGCAGTACTTC
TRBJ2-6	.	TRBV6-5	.	CASSRARAGANVLTF	TGTGCCAGCAGTCGGGCGCGGGCTGGGGCCAACGTCCTGACTTTC
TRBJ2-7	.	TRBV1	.	CTSSQALLAGAHAHEQYF	TGCACCAGCAGCCAAGCTCTCCTAGCGGGAGCGCACGCCCACGAGCAGTACTTC
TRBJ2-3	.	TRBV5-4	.	CASSLAGPLGNTQYF	TGTGCCAGCAGCTTGGCCGGCCCACTAGGGAATACGCAGTATTTT
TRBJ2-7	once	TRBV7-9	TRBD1	CASSLIDRGVDEQYF	TGTGCCAGCAGCCTGATTGACAGGGGTGTCGACGAGCAGTACTTC
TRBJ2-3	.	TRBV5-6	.	CASSFTLLSTDTQYF	TGTGCCAGCAGCTTTACCCTACTCAGCACAGATACGCAGTATTTT
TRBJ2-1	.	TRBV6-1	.	CASSALSGGDEQFF	TGTGCCAGCAGTGCCCTATCCGGAGGCGATGAGCAGTTCTTC
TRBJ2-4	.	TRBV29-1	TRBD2	CSVVVPGRDIQYF	TGCAGCGTTGTTGTTCCGGGGAGGGACATTCAGTACTTC
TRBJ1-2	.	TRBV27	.	CASSLSGGDYGYTF	TGTGCCAGCAGTTTGAGCGGAGGTGACTATGGCTACACCTTC
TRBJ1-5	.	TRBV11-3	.	CASSYSNQPQHF	TGTGCCAGCAGTTATAGCAATCAGCCCCAGCATTTT
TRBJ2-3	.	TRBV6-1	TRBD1	CAIHTGTGITDTQYF	TGTGCCATCCACACCGGGACAGGGATCACAGATACGCAGTATTTT
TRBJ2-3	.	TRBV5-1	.	CASSPDPKGDTQYF	TGCGCCAGCAGCCCGGACCCCAAGGGGGATACGCAGTATTTT
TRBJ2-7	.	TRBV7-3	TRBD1	CASSYDRGGEQYF	TGTGCCAGCAGCTACGACAGGGGGGGCGAGCAGTACTTC
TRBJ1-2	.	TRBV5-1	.	CASSRDGFNYGYTF	TGCGCCAGCAGTAGGGATGGTTTTAACTATGGCTACACCTTC
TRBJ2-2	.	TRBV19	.	CASSIGTDTGELFF	TGTGCCAGTAGTATAGGGACAGACACCGGGGAGCTGTTTTTT
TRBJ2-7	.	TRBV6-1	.	CASSPRDGAYEQYF	TGTGCCAGCAGTCCCCGGGACGGAGCCTACGAGCAGTACTTC
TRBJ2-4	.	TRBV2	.	CVSSLGHIQYF	TGTGTCAGCAGTCTGGGACACATTCAGTACTTC
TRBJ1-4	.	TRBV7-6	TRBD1	CASSLVPGQTSELFF	TGTGCCAGCAGCTTAGTCCCGGGACAGACATCCGAACTGTTTTTT